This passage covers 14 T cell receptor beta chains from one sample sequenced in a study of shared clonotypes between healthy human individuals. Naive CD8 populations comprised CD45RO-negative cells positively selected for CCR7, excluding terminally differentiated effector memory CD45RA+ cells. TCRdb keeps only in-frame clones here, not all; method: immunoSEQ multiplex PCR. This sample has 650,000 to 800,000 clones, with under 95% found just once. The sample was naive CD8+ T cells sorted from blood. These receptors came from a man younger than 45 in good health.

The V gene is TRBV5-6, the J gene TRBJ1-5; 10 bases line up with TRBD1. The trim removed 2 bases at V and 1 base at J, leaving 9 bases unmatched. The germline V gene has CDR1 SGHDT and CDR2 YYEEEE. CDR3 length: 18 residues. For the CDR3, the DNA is TGTGCCAGCAGCTTCTCGGGACAGGGGATTGCAAGCAATCAGCCCCAGCATTTT. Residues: CASSFSGQGIASNQPQHF.

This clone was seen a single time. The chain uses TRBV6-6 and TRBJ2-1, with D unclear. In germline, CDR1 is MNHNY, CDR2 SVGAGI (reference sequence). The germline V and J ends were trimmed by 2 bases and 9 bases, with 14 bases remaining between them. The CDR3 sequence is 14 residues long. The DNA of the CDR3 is TGTGCCAGCAGTTACCCGAGCCCCCACGGTGAGCAGTTCTTC. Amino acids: CASSYPSPHGEQFF.

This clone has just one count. The CDR3 reads CASNGDRLAYEQYF. CDR3 nucleotide sequence: TGTGCCAGTAACGGGGACAGGCTAGCCTACGAGCAGTACTTC. J is TRBJ2-7 and V is TRBV6-1; the match to TRBD1 covers 8 bases. Germline-derived CDR1 and CDR2 are MNHNS and SASEGT. Unmatched junction bases numbered 9, after V lost 9 bases and J lost 2 bases. This CDR3 has 14 residues.

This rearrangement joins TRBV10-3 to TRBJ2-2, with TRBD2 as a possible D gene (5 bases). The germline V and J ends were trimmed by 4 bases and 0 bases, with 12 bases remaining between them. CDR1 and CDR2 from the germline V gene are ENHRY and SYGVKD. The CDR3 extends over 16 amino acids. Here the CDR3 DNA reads TGTGCCATCAGTGGTAAGGCGGGTACGAACACCGGGGAGCTGTTTTTT. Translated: CAISGKAGTNTGELFF.

The CDR3 sequence: CASSEGVTGANTGELFF. The DNA for the CDR3 is TGTGCCAGCAGTGAAGGCGTGACAGGGGCAAACACCGGGGAGCTGTTTTTT. The V and J genes are TRBV6-1 and TRBJ2-2; TRBD1 matches 8 bases. V was clipped by 1 base and J by 2 bases; unmatched bases: 6. The CDR3 is made up of 17 amino acids. The germline gives CDR1 MNHNS, CDR2 SASEGT.

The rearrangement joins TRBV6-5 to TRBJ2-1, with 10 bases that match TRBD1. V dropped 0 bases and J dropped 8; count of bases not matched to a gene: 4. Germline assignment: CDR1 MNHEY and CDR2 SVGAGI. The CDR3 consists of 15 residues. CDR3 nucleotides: TGTGCCAGCAGTTACTCGGACAGGGGGTACGATGAGCAGTTCTTC. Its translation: CASSYSDRGYDEQFF.

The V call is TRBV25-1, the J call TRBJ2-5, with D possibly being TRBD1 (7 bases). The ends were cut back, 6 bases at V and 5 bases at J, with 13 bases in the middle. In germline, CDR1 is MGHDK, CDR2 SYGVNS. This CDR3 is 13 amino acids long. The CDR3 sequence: CASSQTGRETQYF. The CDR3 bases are TGTGCCAGCAGCCAGACAGGGAGGGAGACCCAGTACTTC.

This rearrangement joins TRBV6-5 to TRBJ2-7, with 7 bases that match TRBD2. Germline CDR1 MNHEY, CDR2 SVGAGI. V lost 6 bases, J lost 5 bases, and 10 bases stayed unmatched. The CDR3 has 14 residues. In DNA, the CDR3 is TGTGCCAGCAGCTTGATAGGGACTAAAAACGAGCAGTACTTC. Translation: CASSLIGTKNEQYF.

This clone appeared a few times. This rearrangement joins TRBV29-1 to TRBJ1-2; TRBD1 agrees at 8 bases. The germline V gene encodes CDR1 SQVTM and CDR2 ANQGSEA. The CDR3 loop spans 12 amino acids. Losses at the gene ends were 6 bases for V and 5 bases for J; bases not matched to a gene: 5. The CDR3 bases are TGCAGCGTCGTGACAGGGGTTTATGGCTACACCTTC. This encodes CSVVTGVYGYTF.

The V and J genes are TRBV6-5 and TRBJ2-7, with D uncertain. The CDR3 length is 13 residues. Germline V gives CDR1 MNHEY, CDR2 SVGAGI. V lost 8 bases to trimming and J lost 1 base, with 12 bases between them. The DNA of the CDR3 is TGTGCCAGCGGACGACCACGGTCCTACGAGCAGTACTTC. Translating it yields CASGRPRSYEQYF.

CDR3 DNA: TGTGCCAGCAGCTTATATATCGGAATCAATCAGCCCCAGCATTTT. It is translated as CASSLYIGINQPQHF. This rearrangement joins TRBV11-2 to TRBJ1-5; D gene unclear. Trimming removed 2 bases at V and 3 bases at J, with 11 bases between. The germline CDR1 and CDR2 sequences are SGHAT and FQNNGV. The CDR3 runs 15 residues.

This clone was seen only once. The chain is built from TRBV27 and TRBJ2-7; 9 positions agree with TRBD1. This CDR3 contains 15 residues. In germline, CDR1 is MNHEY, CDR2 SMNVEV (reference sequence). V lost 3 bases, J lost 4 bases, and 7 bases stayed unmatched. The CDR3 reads CASSLGTGYGYEQYF. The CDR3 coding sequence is TGTGCCAGCAGTTTGGGGACAGGGTACGGGTACGAGCAGTACTTC.

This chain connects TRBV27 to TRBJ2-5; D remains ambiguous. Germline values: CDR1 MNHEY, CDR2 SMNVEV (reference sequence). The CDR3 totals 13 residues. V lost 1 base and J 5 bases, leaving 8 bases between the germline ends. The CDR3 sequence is CASSLLGVETQYF. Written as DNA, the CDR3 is TGTGCCAGCAGTTTATTAGGTGTGGAGACCCAGTACTTC.

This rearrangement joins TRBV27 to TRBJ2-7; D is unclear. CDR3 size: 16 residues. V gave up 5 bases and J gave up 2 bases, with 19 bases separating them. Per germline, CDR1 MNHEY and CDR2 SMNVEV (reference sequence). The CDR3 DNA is TGTGCCAGCAGTCTCCCGGGCAGCCGCCGACCCTACGAGCAGTACTTC. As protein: CASSLPGSRRPYEQYF.